One sample yielded the 17 T cell receptor beta chains listed below, sequenced in a study of T cells after yellow fever vaccination. TCRdb used MiXCR to reprocess the 5' RACE reads, holding one entry per CDR3 protein. Among 300,000 or so distinct CDR3 sequences, approximately 12% were seen once, and the ten largest hold about 0.51%. The starting material was CD4+ T cells sorted from PBMCs, obtained 45 days after the yellow fever booster vaccination. These receptors all come from a man aged 25-45 years who received the YFV17D yellow fever vaccine.

This rearrangement joins TRBV4-2 to TRBJ2-1, with 7 positions matching TRBD2. Germline-derived CDR1 and CDR2 are LGHNA and YNFKEQ. With V trimmed by 4 bases and J by 4 bases, 10 bases remained unmatched. This CDR3 comprises 16 residues. CDR3 loop: CASSRGGLKTYNEQFF. The CDR3 DNA reads TGTGCCAGCAGCCGCGGGGGACTCAAGACATACAATGAGCAGTTCTTC.

This clonotype was seen only a few times. The chain joins TRBV6-5 to TRBJ2-2; 8 nucleotides agree with TRBD2. V gave up 8 bases and J gave up 3 bases; unmatched junction bases: 8. The germline V gene encodes CDR1 MNHEY and CDR2 SVGAGI. This CDR3 contains 15 residues. The CDR3 bases are TGTGCCAGCCGGACTAGCTGGTCTGACACCGGGGAGCTGTTTTTT. Translation gives CASRTSWSDTGELFF.

The chain joins TRBV7-9 to TRBJ2-1; 12 bases are a match to TRBD2. Germline V CDR1 and CDR2: SEHNR, FQNEAQ (reference sequence). The CDR3 loop spans 14 amino acids. With V trimmed by 8 bases and J by 9 bases, 8 bases remained unmatched. CDR3 bases: TGTGCCAGCTCCAGACTAGCGGGAGATACTGAGCAGTTCTTC. Protein product: CASSRLAGDTEQFF.

This clonotype appeared a few times. The chain couples TRBV6-5 to TRBJ1-4; no reliable D call. The CDR3 is made up of 12 amino acids. The germline CDR1 and CDR2 sequences are MNHEY and SVGAGI. V was trimmed by 6 bases and J by 8 bases, leaving 10 bases between them. The CDR3 loop reads CASRGSGEKLFF. For the CDR3, the DNA is TGTGCCAGCAGAGGGAGCGGGGAAAAACTGTTTTTT.

This clonotype was seen more than once but under ten times. This rearrangement joins TRBV20-1 to TRBJ2-3; 10 positions match TRBD2. V was clipped by 1 base and J by 4 bases; unmatched bases: 5. The length of the CDR3 is 15 residues. Germline CDR1 is DFQATT and CDR2 is SNEGSKA (reference sequence). CDR3 region: CSARVSSGRSDTQYF. CDR3 coding DNA: TGCAGTGCTAGAGTATCTAGCGGGAGATCAGATACGCAGTATTTT.

This clonotype was observed a few times. The chain carries TRBV12-3 or TRBV12-4 and TRBJ2-6; D uncertain. V was shortened by 6 bases and J by 3 bases, with 15 bases between the two germline ends. This CDR3 is built from 16 residues. CDR3: CASSLMAGVGANVLTF. The DNA for the CDR3 is TGTGCCAGCAGCCTAATGGCCGGCGTTGGGGCCAACGTCCTGACTTTC.

The V and J genes are TRBV7-3 and TRBJ1-1; the D gene is possibly TRBD1 (5 bases). V was trimmed by 5 bases and J by 4 bases, leaving 11 bases between them. The CDR3 length is 13 residues. In germline, CDR1 is SGHTA, CDR2 FQGTGA. This CDR3 reads CASSPNGGTEAFF. DNA of the CDR3: TGTGCCAGCAGCCCCAACGGGGGCACTGAAGCTTTCTTT.

CDR3 nucleotides: TGTGCCAGCAGCTCCCACCATGCAGGGAGGAAGGAGACCCAGTACTTC. This gives the protein CASSSHHAGRKETQYF. The V call is TRBV11-2, the J call TRBJ2-5; D may be TRBD2 (6 bases). V was cut by 4 bases and J by 5 bases, with 20 bases left in between. The germline V gene encodes CDR1 SGHAT and CDR2 FQNNGV. The CDR3 is 16 residues long.

The chain recombines TRBV7-2 with TRBJ2-3; 7 bases agree with TRBD2. Germline V gene sequence: CDR1 SGHTA, CDR2 FQGNSA. This CDR3 has 16 amino acids. Trimming cost V 0 bases and J 6 bases; bases outside gene matches: 9. DNA of the CDR3: TGTGCCAGCAGCTTAGCAATGGGAGGGCTTGGGGATACGCAGTATTTT. Its translation is CASSLAMGGLGDTQYF. Using reference TRBV7-2 and TRBJ2-3 for the parts outside the CDR3, the full variable domain is GAGVSQSPSNKVTEKGKDVELRCDPISGHTALYWYRQSLGQGLEFLIYFQGNSAPDKSGLPSDRFSAERTGGSVSTLTIQRTQQEDSAVYLCASSLAMGGLGDTQYFGPGTRLTVL.

The chain links TRBV7-3 to TRBJ2-2; TRBD1 matches 7 bases. V gave up 1 base and J gave up 4 bases; unmatched junction bases: 6. The CDR3 is made up of 16 amino acids. Germline CDR1 is SGHTA and CDR2 is FQGTGA. This CDR3 is CASSLIPTGLTGELFF. CDR3 bases: TGTGCCAGCAGCTTAATTCCGACAGGGCTCACCGGGGAGCTGTTTTTT.

The CDR3 region has the DNA TGTGCCAGCAGCCAGCTCTACGAGCAGTACTTC. Encoded protein: CASSQLYEQYF. This rearrangement joins TRBV11-2 to TRBJ2-7; D call uncertain. V was clipped by 5 bases and J by 3 bases, with 5 bases between them. This CDR3 is 11 amino acids long. CDR1 and CDR2 (germline): SGHAT, FQNNGV.

The V call is TRBV27, the J call TRBJ2-7; weak D call: TRBD1 (6 bases). CDR3 length: 14 amino acids. Trimming shortened V by 3 bases and J by 3 bases, and 12 bases separated the two germline ends. Germline V gene lookup returns CDR1 MNHEY and CDR2 SMNVEV (reference sequence). CDR3 protein: CASSLGAGFYEQYF. Here the CDR3 DNA reads TGTGCCAGCAGTTTGGGGGCAGGATTCTACGAGCAGTACTTC.

The gene calls are TRBV18 and TRBJ2-1; the D is unclear. Germline-derived CDR1 and CDR2 are KGHSH and LQKENI. CDR3 length: 13 amino acids. V lost 4 bases to trimming and J lost 10 bases, with 14 bases between them. DNA for the CDR3: TGTGCCAGCTCACTTGATGGCTTGGGGGAGCAGTTCTTC. Its protein product is CASSLDGLGEQFF. The full variable domain, in which reference TRBV18 and TRBJ2-1 provide the parts outside the CDR3, is NAGVMQNPRHLVRRRGQEARLRCSPMKGHSHVYWYRQLPEEGLKFMVYLQKENIIDESGMPKERFSAEFPKEGPSILRIQQVVRGDSAAYFCASSLDGLGEQFFGPGTRLTVL.

This clonotype has just a few counts. The chain employs TRBV5-1 and TRBJ2-1; TRBD2 might be the D (6 bases). Germline values: CDR1 SGHRS, CDR2 YFSETQ. The CDR3 length is 15 residues. Trimming cost V 4 bases and J 6 bases, with 17 bases left between them. CDR3 nucleotides: TGCGCCAGCAGCCCACCGCGGGAATTAATCAATGAGCAGTTCTTC. Amino acid sequence: CASSPPRELINEQFF.

This clonotype turned up a few times. V and J are TRBV20-1 and TRBJ2-7; D could derive from TRBD1 or TRBD2 (6 bases each). The CDR3 extends over 15 amino acids. Trimming cost V 6 bases and J 0 bases, with 18 bases left between them. Germline V gene lookup returns CDR1 DFQATT and CDR2 SNEGSKA (reference sequence). CDR3 nucleotides: TGCAGTGCCCTCCCCTTAGCGGACAGCTCCTACGAGCAGTACTTC. This codes for CSALPLADSSYEQYF.

The chain joins TRBV20-1 to TRBJ1-1; D is ambiguous. Germline V CDR1 and CDR2: DFQATT, SNEGSKA (reference sequence). The CDR3 runs 13 residues. V was trimmed by 1 base and J by 1 base, leaving 7 bases between them. The chain's CDR3 is CSARVAENTEAFF. The DNA for the CDR3 is TGCAGTGCTAGAGTGGCGGAGAACACTGAAGCTTTCTTT.

The CDR3 nucleotides are TGCGCCAGCAGCTTGGCCACTAGCGGTCGTGAGCAGTTCTTC. Its translation is CASSLATSGREQFF. The gene calls are TRBV5-1 and TRBJ2-1, with TRBD2 identical over 8 bases. Germline CDR1 and CDR2: SGHRS and YFSETQ. The trim removed 0 bases at V and 9 bases at J, leaving 5 bases unmatched. This CDR3 has 14 amino acids.